A single sample is the source of the 30 T cell receptor beta chains below, sequenced in a study of blood T cell repertoires in COVID-19. The assay was immunoSEQ multiplex PCR, and TCRdb's table has in-frame clones only and misses some. The table has 300,000 to 400,000 clones, around 87% seen once. The sample taken for sequencing was peripheral blood. These receptor sequences come from a woman in her forties or fifties who had recovered from COVID-19.

The J gene is TRBJ2-1, the V gene TRBV6-2 or TRBV6-3; D remains ambiguous. This CDR3 contains 12 residues. The V end was cut by 5 bases, the J end by 15 bases, with 17 bases between. Germline assignment: CDR1 MNHEY and CDR2 SVGEGT. CDR3 DNA sequence: TGTGCCAGCAGTGACCTATCGAGGCTTCGGTTCTTC. This sequence encodes CASSDLSRLRFF.

The chain combines TRBV7-2 with TRBJ2-1, with 7 bases fitting TRBD2. CDR1 and CDR2 from the germline V gene are SGHTA and FQGNSA. V shed 2 bases, J shed 1 base, and the junction held 8 bases outside the gene matches. There are 17 residues in the CDR3. CDR3 protein: CASSLPASGGSYNEQFF. The DNA of the CDR3 is TGTGCCAGCAGCTTACCGGCTAGCGGCGGATCCTACAATGAGCAGTTCTTC.

The chain employs TRBV19 and TRBJ2-7; TRBD2 matches 9 bases. The CDR3 runs 13 residues. From germline, CDR1 is LNHDA and CDR2 SQIVND (reference sequence). V was clipped by 5 bases and J by 5 bases; unmatched bases: 4. The CDR3 coding sequence is TGTGCCAGTAGTCCCCGGACTAGCGACGAGCAGTACTTC. Its translation: CASSPRTSDEQYF.

V gene TRBV28 combines with J gene TRBJ1-2; TRBD1 agrees at 8 bases. The ends lost 2 bases at V and 3 bases at J; junction bases unmatched: 2. Germline V lookup: CDR1 MDHEN, CDR2 SYDVKM. The CDR3 is made up of 14 amino acids. CDR3 in amino acids: CASSLQGAYYGYTF. The CDR3 DNA follows: TGTGCCAGCAGTTTACAGGGGGCTTACTATGGCTACACCTTC.

V and J are TRBV10-2 and TRBJ2-2, with 9 bases aligning to TRBD1. The CDR3 spans 16 residues. Germline CDR1 reads WSHSY; CDR2 reads SAAADI. J lost 5 bases, V lost 7 bases, and 11 bases had no gene match. DNA for the CDR3: TGCGCCAGCAATCAGAAGGACAGGGGAGGTACCGGGGAGCTGTTTTTT. Encoded protein: CASNQKDRGGTGELFF.

The J gene is TRBJ2-7, the V gene TRBV9; TRBD2 aligns across 7 bases. CDR3 size: 16 residues. The V segment lost 0 bases and the J segment 5 bases; nucleotides outside the gene matches: 11. CDR1 is SGDLS and CDR2 is YYNGEE in the germline V gene. The chain's CDR3 is CASSVDGTTPPDEQYF. CDR3 nucleotides: TGTGCCAGCAGCGTAGATGGGACTACCCCCCCAGACGAGCAGTACTTC.

The V gene is TRBV27, the J gene TRBJ1-4; perhaps TRBD1 as D (6 bases). V gave up 4 bases and J gave up 8 bases, with 14 bases separating them. Germline CDR1 and CDR2: MNHEY and SMNVEV (reference sequence). CDR3 length: 14 amino acids. The CDR3 DNA follows: TGTGCCAGCAGTTCCGGGACAACGACAGAAAAACTGTTTTTT. It yields the protein CASSSGTTTEKLFF. Using reference TRBV27 and TRBJ1-4 for the parts outside the CDR3, the full variable domain is EAQVTQNPRYLITVTGKKLTVTCSQNMNHEYMSWYRQDPGLGLRQIYYSMNVEVTDKGDVPEGYKVSRKEKRNFPLILESPSPNQTSLYFCASSSGTTTEKLFFGSGTQLSVL.

The rearrangement joins TRBV29-1 to TRBJ1-1; D is unresolved. V dropped 3 bases and J dropped 3 bases, with 11 bases sitting between them. This CDR3 is built from 13 residues. Germline V gene lookup returns CDR1 SQVTM and CDR2 ANQGSEA. DNA of the CDR3: TGCAGCGTTGATAATGCGCCGGACACTGAAGCTTTCTTT. Translating it yields CSVDNAPDTEAFF.

The genes are TRBV28 and TRBJ1-3; D is unresolved. The CDR3 loop spans 14 amino acids. V lost 3 bases and J 2 bases, leaving 8 bases between the germline ends. Germline CDR1 and CDR2: MDHEN and SYDVKM. The CDR3 nucleotides are TGTGCCAGCAGTTTTAGAGGGCCTGGAAACACCATATATTTT. Amino acids: CASSFRGPGNTIYF.

The chain is built from TRBV5-5 and TRBJ2-5; tentative D call: TRBD1 (6 bases). The CDR3 consists of 13 residues. From germline, CDR1 is SGHKS and CDR2 YYEKEE (reference sequence). Trimming shortened V by 4 bases and J by 0 bases, and 7 bases separated the two germline ends. DNA of the CDR3: TGTGCCAGCAGCGGGACAAACCAAGAGACCCAGTACTTC. Its translation: CASSGTNQETQYF.

The count of this clone is one. The rearrangement joins TRBV5-6 to TRBJ2-5, with 11 bases aligning to TRBD2. Germline assignment: CDR1 SGHDT and CDR2 YYEEEE. With V trimmed by 4 bases and J by 5 bases, 10 bases remained unmatched. CDR3 length equals 16 residues. CDR3 sequence: CASSATSGTTWETQYF. CDR3 nucleotide sequence: TGTGCCAGCAGCGCGACTAGCGGGACGACTTGGGAGACCCAGTACTTC. Looking up the rest from reference TRBV5-6 and TRBJ2-5 gives the full variable domain: DAGVTQSPTHLIKTRGQQVTLRCSPKSGHDTVSWYQQALGQGPQFIFQYYEEEERQRGNFPDRFSGHQFPNYSSELNVNALLLGDSALYLCASSATSGTTWETQYFGPGTRLLVL.

The gene calls are TRBV7-2 and TRBJ2-3; 7 bases are shared with TRBD1. V shed 7 bases, J shed 1 base, and the junction held 2 bases outside the gene matches. From germline, CDR1 is SGHTA and CDR2 FQGNSA. The CDR3 loop spans 13 amino acids. DNA of the CDR3: TGTGCCAGCACCCAGGGGGGCACAGATACGCAGTATTTT. Translating it yields CASTQGGTDTQYF.

V is TRBV5-6 and J is TRBJ1-1; tentative D call: TRBD1 (5 bases). V lost 0 bases, J lost 7 bases, and 13 bases lay in between. CDR1 and CDR2 from the germline V gene are SGHDT and YYEEEE. The CDR3 has 14 residues. The CDR3 sequence is CASSLGRGGREAFF. The CDR3 DNA sequence: TGTGCCAGCAGCTTGGGAAGGGGAGGACGTGAAGCTTTCTTT.

This clone showed up just once. This chain joins TRBV10-3 and TRBJ2-7; 9 nucleotides match TRBD2. Germline CDR1 is ENHRY and CDR2 is SYGVKD. J was trimmed by 2 bases and V by 8 bases; bases with no gene match: 7. CDR3 length: 14 residues. The CDR3 here is CAIGLAQHTYEQYF. CDR3 sequence (DNA): TGTGCCATCGGACTAGCGCAACACACCTACGAGCAGTACTTC.

The chain couples TRBV5-1 to TRBJ2-3, with D possibly TRBD1 on 5 matching bases. The CDR3 is 15 amino acids. The ends were cut back, 4 bases at V and 1 base at J, with 13 bases in the middle. CDR1 is SGHRS and CDR2 is YFSETQ in the germline V gene. This CDR3 reads CASSRLGHGTDTQYF. As DNA, the CDR3 is TGCGCCAGCAGCCGCTTGGGGCATGGCACAGATACGCAGTATTTT.

This rearrangement joins TRBV5-1 to TRBJ1-2; the match to TRBD1 covers 9 bases. The germline CDR1 and CDR2 sequences are SGHRS and YFSETQ. This CDR3 is 16 amino acids long. V lost 4 bases and J lost 7; bases outside the gene matches: 14. The CDR3 region is CASSQQPSGQGIGYTF. In DNA form, the CDR3 reads TGCGCCAGCAGCCAACAACCTTCGGGACAGGGAATTGGCTACACCTTC.

The chain carries TRBV11-2 and TRBJ2-1, with a tentative D call TRBD2 (5 bases). Germline lookup yields CDR1 SGHAT and CDR2 FQNNGV. Trimming cost V 3 bases and J 0 bases, with 12 bases left between them. CDR3 length: 16 amino acids. The CDR3 reads CASSFGSGSSYNEQFF. The CDR3 bases are TGTGCCAGCAGCTTTGGGAGCGGATCCTCCTACAATGAGCAGTTCTTC.

Only a few counts were recorded for this clone. The chain combines TRBV6-6 with TRBJ1-2, with 7 bases identical to TRBD1. The germline V gene encodes CDR1 MNHNY and CDR2 SVGAGI (reference sequence). This CDR3 is built from 16 residues. Unmatched junction bases numbered 11, after V lost 6 bases and J lost 1 base. The CDR3: CASRSERTGYNYGYTF. Here the CDR3 DNA reads TGTGCCAGCAGATCCGAACGGACAGGATATAACTATGGCTACACCTTC.

This chain joins TRBV7-2 and TRBJ2-7, with D tentatively TRBD1 (5 bases). Per germline, CDR1 SGHTA and CDR2 FQGNSA. The CDR3 runs 12 residues. Trimming took off 1 base at V and 7 bases at J, with 8 bases between the two ends. The CDR3 DNA follows: TGTGCCAGCAGCTTAGTCCAGGGTGAGCAGTACTTC. It encodes CASSLVQGEQYF. Filled out from reference TRBV7-2 and TRBJ2-7, the complete variable domain reads GAGVSQSPSNKVTEKGKDVELRCDPISGHTALYWYRQSLGQGLEFLIYFQGNSAPDKSGLPSDRFSAERTGGSVSTLTIQRTQQEDSAVYLCASSLVQGEQYFGPGTRLTVT.

This chain links TRBV2 with TRBJ1-2, with D unresolved. Looked up from germline, CDR1 is SNHLY and CDR2 is FYNNEI. This CDR3 spans 15 amino acids. V dropped 8 bases and J dropped 3 bases, with 19 bases sitting between them. The CDR3 sequence: CASRREGASYYGYTF. Here the CDR3 DNA reads TGTGCCAGCCGTCGTGAGGGCGCGTCCTACTATGGCTACACCTTC.

The rearrangement uses TRBV5-1 and TRBJ2-7; TRBD1 agrees at 7 bases. CDR3 size: 14 residues. The germline V gene has CDR1 SGHRS and CDR2 YFSETQ. Trimming removed 7 bases from V and 5 bases from J; junction bases left unmatched: 12. The CDR3: CASAYGDREHEQYF. The CDR3 nucleotides are TGCGCCAGCGCATACGGAGACAGGGAACACGAGCAGTACTTC.

The chain couples TRBV27 to TRBJ2-1; 11 bases agree with TRBD2. The CDR3 runs 16 residues. CDR1 is MNHEY and CDR2 is SMNVEV in the germline V gene (reference sequence). Trimming took 4 bases from V and 3 from J; bases not matched to a gene: 5. CDR3 bases: TGTGCCAGCAGTTCCGCGACTAGCGGGGACTACAATGAGCAGTTCTTC. It yields the protein CASSSATSGDYNEQFF.

This clone ranks as medium-sized. The chain has TRBV19 and TRBJ2-1; 10 bases agree with TRBD2. This CDR3 is 15 amino acids long. V dropped 6 bases and J dropped 4; count of bases not matched to a gene: 6. Germline V lookup: CDR1 LNHDA, CDR2 SQIVND (reference sequence). As DNA, the CDR3 is TGTGCCAGTAGGTTCACTAGCGGGGCTTACAATGAGCAGTTCTTC. Translation gives CASRFTSGAYNEQFF.

This clone has a single count. The chain combines TRBV7-9 with TRBJ2-3, with 9 bases matching TRBD2. CDR3 length: 15 residues. The V and J ends lost 1 base and 6 bases, in that order; junction bases with no gene match: 5. CDR1 and CDR2 (germline): SEHNR, FQNEAQ (reference sequence). The CDR3 DNA follows: TGTGCCAGCAGCTTAGTTCTAGCGGGACGGGATACGCAGTATTTT. It specifies CASSLVLAGRDTQYF.

The chain recombines TRBV27 with TRBJ2-7, with D perhaps TRBD2 (6 bases). CDR3 length: 14 amino acids. CDR1 and CDR2 from the germline V gene are MNHEY and SMNVEV (reference sequence). The germline V and J ends were trimmed by 3 bases and 4 bases, with 13 bases remaining between them. The CDR3 DNA is TGTGCCAGCAGTTTTGGAGGGCGGTCGTACGAGCAGTACTTC. Its translation is CASSFGGRSYEQYF.

V and J are TRBV2 and TRBJ2-2, with TRBD1 as a possible D gene (5 bases). The CDR3 spans 15 residues. Germline V gene lookup returns CDR1 SNHLY and CDR2 FYNNEI. Trimming pared 5 bases from V and 2 bases from J, leaving 12 bases between. The CDR3 nucleotides read TGTGCCAGCAGTCCCGGCAGGGTTAACACCGGGGAGCTGTTTTTT. This encodes CASSPGRVNTGELFF.

The J gene is TRBJ1-5, the V gene TRBV20-1, with D perhaps matching TRBD1 (5 bases). Trimming pared 3 bases from V and 10 bases from J, leaving 16 bases between. Germline V lookup: CDR1 DFQATT, CDR2 SNEGSKA (reference sequence). The CDR3 sequence is 13 residues long. The CDR3 DNA follows: TGCAGTGCTAGTCGGGCAGGGAACGGCCCCCAGCATTTT. The encoded protein is CSASRAGNGPQHF.

The CDR3 reads CASSPRTGSEQYF. CDR3 coding DNA: TGTGCCAGCAGCCCAAGGACAGGGAGCGAGCAGTACTTC. J is TRBJ2-7 and V is TRBV7-2; the match to TRBD1 covers 8 bases. The CDR3 contains 13 residues. CDR1 and CDR2 (germline): SGHTA, FQGNSA. Trimming cost V 5 bases and J 6 bases; bases outside gene matches: 6.

This chain joins TRBV29-1 and TRBJ1-4, with no clear D. The CDR3 sequence is 12 residues long. The germline V gene encodes CDR1 SQVTM and CDR2 ANQGSEA. V was clipped by 4 bases and J by 11 bases, with 14 bases between them. For the CDR3, the DNA is TGCAGCGTTGGAATCCACCTAGGTAAACTGTTTTTT. This gives the protein CSVGIHLGKLFF.

The rearrangement links TRBV30 to TRBJ1-1; a possible D gene is TRBD1 (6 bases). This CDR3 contains 13 residues. In germline, CDR1 is GTSNPN, CDR2 SVGIG (reference sequence). Trimming pared 3 bases from V and 2 bases from J, leaving 10 bases between. CDR3 residues: CAWRWDINTEAFF. CDR3 nucleotide sequence: TGTGCCTGGAGGTGGGACATCAACACTGAAGCTTTCTTT.